These 28 T cell receptor beta chains were sequenced from one sample in a study of blood T cell repertoires in COVID-19. Assay used: immunoSEQ multiplex PCR; TCRdb lists only in-frame clones, some missing. Of tens of thousands of clones listed, over 85% were seen once; the top ten hold roughly a quarter. Material for sequencing was peripheral blood. The receptors stem from a woman of 80 years or more with acute or convalescent COVID-19.

The chain employs TRBV28 and TRBJ2-3, with D unresolved. The CDR3 has 13 residues. The germline V and J ends were trimmed by 10 bases and 0 bases, with 11 bases remaining between them. From germline, CDR1 is MDHEN and CDR2 SYDVKM. This CDR3 reads CATHYGSTDTQYF. CDR3 bases: TGTGCCACCCACTACGGGAGCACAGATACGCAGTATTTT.

The chain combines TRBV7-9 with TRBJ2-5; TRBD2 agrees at 9 bases. J was trimmed by 5 bases and V by 5 bases; bases with no gene match: 6. The germline V gene has CDR1 SEHNR and CDR2 FQNEAQ (reference sequence). There are 14 residues in the CDR3. The CDR3 reads CASSPSGGRETQYF. The CDR3 DNA reads TGTGCCAGCAGCCCCAGCGGGGGGAGGGAGACCCAGTACTTC.

V gene TRBV28 combines with J gene TRBJ1-5; D is perhaps TRBD1 (6 bases). This CDR3 is built from 14 residues. Germline-derived CDR1 and CDR2 are MDHEN and SYDVKM. The ends were cut back, 3 bases at V and 4 bases at J, with 10 bases in the middle. As DNA, the CDR3 is TGTGCCAGCAGTTTGGGGGACAAAAATCAGCCCCAGCATTTT. Translated: CASSLGDKNQPQHF. Combining the CDR3 with reference TRBV28 and TRBJ1-5 gives the whole variable domain DVKVTQSSRYLVKRTGEKVFLECVQDMDHENMFWYRQDPGLGLRLIYFSYDVKMKEKGDIPEGYSVSREKKERFSLILESASTNQTSMYLCASSLGDKNQPQHFGDGTRLSIL.

The chain is built from TRBV9 and TRBJ1-6; TRBD1 matches at 10 bases. Germline loops: CDR1 SGDLS, CDR2 YYNGEE. Unmatched junction bases numbered 5, after V lost 4 bases and J lost 7 bases. This CDR3 has 15 amino acids. As DNA, the CDR3 is TGTGCCAGCAGCCCCGGACAGGGGGTCAATTCACCCCTCCACTTT. It is translated as CASSPGQGVNSPLHF.

The genes are TRBV19 and TRBJ2-1; D is perhaps TRBD2 (5 bases). Trimming cost V 3 bases and J 0 bases, with 12 bases left between them. Germline V CDR1 and CDR2: LNHDA, SQIVND (reference sequence). The CDR3 is 16 residues long. CDR3: CASSIRSGSSYNEQFF. In DNA form, the CDR3 reads TGTGCCAGTAGTATTCGGAGCGGAAGCTCCTACAATGAGCAGTTCTTC.

The V call is TRBV7-2, the J call TRBJ1-6; the match to TRBD1 covers 8 bases. The germline V gene has CDR1 SGHTA and CDR2 FQGNSA. The CDR3 covers 14 residues. J was trimmed by 6 bases and V by 4 bases; bases with no gene match: 2. CDR3 nucleotide sequence: TGTGCCAGCAGCTGGACAGGGTCTAATTCACCCCTCCACTTT. Encoded protein: CASSWTGSNSPLHF.

This clone counts as medium-sized. V and J are TRBV19 and TRBJ2-5; 7 bases line up with TRBD2. Germline lookup yields CDR1 LNHDA and CDR2 SQIVND (reference sequence). The V and J ends lost 3 bases and 5 bases, in that order; junction bases with no gene match: 3. CDR3 size: 13 residues. The CDR3 region has the DNA TGTGCCAGTAGTATGACTAGCCGGGAGACCCAGTACTTC. It codes for CASSMTSRETQYF.

This sequence joins TRBV2 and TRBJ2-3; 9 nucleotides align to TRBD1. Germline CDR1 SNHLY, CDR2 FYNNEI. With 8 bases clipped from V and 3 bases from J, the junction kept 12 bases outside the gene matches. The CDR3 has 16 residues. CDR3 DNA sequence: TGTGCCAGCCGATTCTTGGGACAGGGAGGAACAGATACGCAGTATTTT. Translation: CASRFLGQGGTDTQYF.

This chain joins TRBV3-1 (or the pseudogene TRBV3-2) and TRBJ2-2; D is ambiguous. This CDR3 is built from 16 residues. Germline V CDR1 and CDR2: LGHDT, YNNKEL (reference sequence). V dropped 1 base and J dropped 0 bases, with 9 bases sitting between them. The DNA for the CDR3 is TGTGCCAGCAGCCAAGGGCCACCCGCGAACACCGGGGAGCTGTTTTTT. Its protein is CASSQGPPANTGELFF.

This clone was seen at least ten times. Other DNA sequences from this sample encode an identical CDR3 as well. The V and J genes are TRBV12-1 and TRBJ1-4; no check of the table's D call, TRBD1, against the DNA was made. TRBV12-1 is shown as a pseudogene. This CDR3 has 18 residues. CDR3 sequence reads: CASSPRGDRGRRSEKLFF. The CDR3 bases are TGTGCCAGCAGCCCCCGAGGGGACAGGGGGCGTCGGAGTGAAAAACTGTTTTTT.

The chain employs TRBV4-1 and TRBJ2-3; 8 bases agree with TRBD2. V was clipped by 0 bases and J by 2 bases; unmatched bases: 10. The germline CDR1 and CDR2 sequences are MGHRA and YSYEKL. This CDR3 is built from 18 residues. The CDR3 region has the DNA TGCGCCAGCAGCCAAGAGGGGGGCCTTAGCGGGGTCACAGATACGCAGTATTTT. Translating gives CASSQEGGLSGVTDTQYF.

J is TRBJ2-1 and V is TRBV5-1; maybe TRBD2 (6 bases). With 4 bases removed from V and 0 bases from J, the gap between germline ends came to 14 bases. This CDR3 contains 16 residues. The germline CDR1 and CDR2 sequences are SGHRS and YFSETQ. The CDR3 bases are TGCGCCAGCAGCCCGAGCGGGCTTGGCTCCTACAATGAGCAGTTCTTC. Translating it yields CASSPSGLGSYNEQFF.

This chain joins TRBV7-9 and TRBJ2-7; 10 bases agree with TRBD1. The length of the CDR3 is 13 residues. Germline loops: CDR1 SEHNR, CDR2 FQNEAQ (reference sequence). J gave up 2 bases and V 5 bases, and 0 bases lay outside the gene matches. The CDR3 sequence: CASSDRGPYEQYF. The CDR3 DNA reads as TGTGCCAGCAGCGACAGGGGGCCCTACGAGCAGTACTTC. Drawing the rest from reference TRBV7-9 and TRBJ2-7, the complete variable domain is DTGVSQNPRHKITKRGQNVTFRCDPISEHNRLYWYRQTLGQGPEFLTYFQNEAQLEKSRLLSDRFSAERPKGSFSTLEIQRTEQGDSAMYLCASSDRGPYEQYFGPGTRLTVT.

The V gene is TRBV14, the J gene TRBJ2-5; D is perhaps TRBD2 (7 bases). V was pared by 4 bases and J by 7 bases, with 16 bases between. The CDR3 loop spans 14 amino acids. Germline CDR1 SGHDN, CDR2 FVKESK. The CDR3 protein is CASSLPMGGATQYF. In nucleotides, the CDR3 is TGTGCCAGCAGCCTCCCTATGGGGGGGGCGACCCAGTACTTC.

This clone was seen only once. The CDR3 bases are TGTGCCAGCAGCGCGGGACAAACTAATGAAAAACTGTTTTTT. Its protein product is CASSAGQTNEKLFF. The J gene is TRBJ1-4, the V gene TRBV9; tentatively, D is TRBD1 (6 bases). Between the trimmed V and J ends, which lost 3 bases and 1 base, there was a span of 7 bases. The CDR3 contains 14 residues. Per the germline V gene, CDR1 is SGDLS and CDR2 is YYNGEE.

The rearrangement links TRBV5-1 to TRBJ1-2, with 11 bases that match TRBD1. CDR1 is SGHRS and CDR2 is YFSETQ in the germline V gene. The CDR3 runs 16 residues. Losses at the gene ends were 4 bases for V and 3 bases for J; bases not matched to a gene: 8. CDR3 nucleotide sequence: TGCGCCAGCAGCCCCAACCGGGACAGGGGGTACTATGGCTACACCTTC. The encoded protein is CASSPNRDRGYYGYTF.

In its sample, this clone was seen once. The chain combines TRBV11-2 with TRBJ2-3; TRBD2 agrees at 11 bases. The CDR3 has 16 amino acids. V dropped 5 bases and J dropped 2; count of bases not matched to a gene: 6. Germline CDR1 is SGHAT and CDR2 is FQNNGV. CDR3 sequence: CASSPRLAGTTDTQYF. CDR3 bases: TGTGCCAGCAGCCCTCGACTAGCGGGGACCACAGATACGCAGTATTTT.

The chain links TRBV7-6 to TRBJ2-3; 7 nucleotides agree with TRBD1. The trim removed 6 bases at V and 0 bases at J, leaving 9 bases unmatched. CDR3 length equals 16 residues. Germline CDR1 reads SGHVS; CDR2 reads FNYEAQ. The chain's CDR3 is CASSSRQGGSTDTQYF. The DNA for the CDR3 is TGTGCCAGCAGTTCTAGACAGGGCGGGAGCACAGATACGCAGTATTTT.

A note on this clone: The same CDR3 is also encoded by other DNA sequences in this sample. The gene calls are TRBV5-4 and TRBJ2-7, with 12 bases matching TRBD1. J lost 1 base, V lost 4 bases, and 3 bases had no gene match. Per germline, CDR1 SGHNT and CDR2 YYREEE (reference sequence). The CDR3 is 15 residues long. CDR3 in DNA: TGTGCCAGCAGCCGGGACAGGGGGCAATCCTACGAGCAGTACTTC. Protein product: CASSRDRGQSYEQYF.

The V and J genes are TRBV4-1 and TRBJ1-1; 8 positions agree with TRBD1. Germline V gene sequence: CDR1 MGHRA, CDR2 YSYEKL. V lost 1 base, J lost 1 base, and 2 bases stayed unmatched. This CDR3 is 15 amino acids long. The CDR3 DNA sequence: TGCGCCAGCAGCCAAGGGACAGGGCAGAACACTGAAGCTTTCTTT. Translation gives CASSQGTGQNTEAFF.

The V and J genes are TRBV19 and TRBJ1-5; 9 nucleotides agree with TRBD1. The CDR3 is 15 residues long. Losses at the gene ends were 1 base for V and 5 bases for J; bases not matched to a gene: 3. In germline, CDR1 is LNHDA, CDR2 SQIVND (reference sequence). In nucleotides, the CDR3 is TGTGCCAGTAGTATAGTGTGGACAGGGGATCAGCCCCAGCATTTT. Amino acids: CASSIVWTGDQPQHF.

This clone has just one count. The chain has TRBV5-1 and TRBJ1-1, with a tentative D call TRBD1 (5 bases). Trimming removed 3 bases at V and 13 bases at J, with 22 bases between. Germline CDR1 SGHRS, CDR2 YFSETQ. The CDR3 covers 14 residues. The CDR3 loop is CASSWGERARELFF. The CDR3 nucleotides are TGCGCCAGCAGCTGGGGGGAGAGGGCTCGAGAGCTTTTCTTT.

J is TRBJ2-1 and V is TRBV4-1; TRBD1 matches at 10 bases. This CDR3 is built from 18 residues. V shed 0 bases and J 2 bases; nucleotides not matched to a gene: 7. Per germline, CDR1 MGHRA and CDR2 YSYEKL. CDR3 protein: CASSQDEQGQGPYNEQFF. The CDR3 DNA is TGCGCCAGCAGCCAAGATGAGCAGGGACAGGGGCCCTACAATGAGCAGTTCTTC.

V gene TRBV2 combines with J gene TRBJ2-5, with TRBD2 identical over 14 bases. CDR1 and CDR2 (germline): SNHLY, FYNNEI. The CDR3 totals 15 residues. V lost 6 bases and J lost 3; bases outside the gene matches: 3. The CDR3 region has the DNA TGTGCCAGCAGCGGACTAGCGGGGGGCGAAGAGACCCAGTACTTC. It is translated as CASSGLAGGEETQYF.

This clone appeared once. The CDR3 nucleotides read TGTGCCAGCAGCCCAAGCTATTCTAACTATGGCTACACCTTC. Amino acids: CASSPSYSNYGYTF. The rearrangement links TRBV5-6 to TRBJ1-2; no definite D call. Trimming pared 4 bases from V and 0 bases from J, leaving 10 bases between. Germline CDR1 is SGHDT and CDR2 is YYEEEE. The CDR3 runs 14 residues.

The chain has TRBV7-8 and TRBJ1-2; a possible D gene is TRBD1 (5 bases). V was pared by 5 bases and J by 7 bases, with 17 bases between. Germline values: CDR1 SGHVS, CDR2 FQNEAQ. The CDR3 has 14 amino acids. The DNA of the CDR3 is TGTGCCAGCAGCGGATCCAGGGTGCCCCGTGGCTACACCTTC. This sequence encodes CASSGSRVPRGYTF.

This clone has a single count. The chain is built from TRBV28 and TRBJ2-7; TRBD1 matches at 8 bases. The CDR3 covers 13 residues. Germline CDR1 reads MDHEN; CDR2 reads SYDVKM. V was pared by 6 bases and J by 2 bases, with 3 bases of the junction left unmatched. The CDR3 DNA sequence: TGTGCCAGCAGGGGACAGGCGACCTACGAGCAGTACGTC. Amino acids: CASRGQATYEQYV.

The chain employs TRBV4-1 and TRBJ2-2, with D perhaps matching TRBD2 (6 bases). The V end was cut by 0 bases, the J end by 7 bases, with 9 bases between. In germline, CDR1 is MGHRA, CDR2 YSYEKL. The CDR3 runs to 14 residues. The CDR3 reads CASSQDRGIGELFF. In DNA form, the CDR3 reads TGCGCCAGCAGCCAAGATCGGGGGATCGGGGAGCTGTTTTTT.